This T cell receptor beta chain was recovered during a study of blood T cells in healthy people across ages (dated by TCRdb to the mid-2010s). In the study overall: In model experiments, roughly one uniquely barcoded TCR beta cDNA molecule per two T cells was captured by template switching. Age-related changes in TCR beta repertoire diversity were measured in the study by deep sequencing normalized with unique cDNA molecular identifiers. The donors were split into four age groups: young (average approximately 16 years), middle-aged (more than 35), aged (62) and long-lived (about 74). To avoid experimental bias, donors of different ages were randomly spread across the sequencing lanes. Using the same blood draw, the study looked at two additional independent replicas of 1 million unique cDNA reads for two donors, one aged 18 to 30 and the other aged 80 or older. Broader findings and caveats from the paper: As age increased, observed TCR beta diversity per million T cells dropped in a roughly linear way, and a significant reduction was already evident by age 40. Because donor CMV infection status was unknown, age-related changes in expanded clonotypes were potentially confounded. A strong correlation was found between observed TCR beta diversity and the percentage of naive T cells measured by flow cytometry. Compared with the aged group, the long-lived group had more naive CD4+ T cells, fewer expanded clones and increased TCR diversity, a pattern suggesting age selection. Because profiling used bulk unsorted PBMCs, naive and antigen-experienced compartments could not be compared conclusively. Total diversity estimates from one million sequenced T cells were considered lower bounds and underestimates.

The 39 donors, aged 6 to 90 years, were systemically healthy Caucasian individuals from Russia. Each donor gave around 9 milliliters of peripheral blood, collected into EDTA-treated Vacutainer tubes. Ficoll-Paque density-gradient centrifugation was used to isolate PBMCs, with at least 6 million obtained per sample. Total RNA was extracted from PBMCs with Trizol reagent, with at least 6 micrograms obtained per sample. For every donor, an aliquot of PBMCs went through flow cytometry to measure the percentages of naive CD45RAhigh/CD27high T cells. Relative to germline, V is 4 bases shorter and J is 3 bases shorter, with 14 bases between their ends. The CDR3 starts with the cysteine, ends with the phenylalanine, and has 15 residues. Of all the DNA, just the CDR3 is kept, 45 bases in frame from base 1. Sequences SGHKS (CDR1) and YYEKEE (CDR2) are obtained from the germline V gene (reference sequence).

As for this clonotype: Its binding antigen is unknown. Per-nucleotide qualities are absent, and no much larger clonotype sits a single base away.

Library preparation was by 5' RACE. Sequencing used an Illumina HiSeq 2500. The second PCR ran for about 7 to 11 cycles and used a J-beta primer mix along with a sample-barcoded 5' primer. Each TCR beta cDNA molecule received a unique molecular identifier from a template-switch 5' adaptor carrying 12 random nucleotides. Each sample yielded at least 3 million CDR3-containing paired-end reads. First-strand cDNA was synthesized from all RNA with the Mint cDNA synthesis kit, primed by a TRBC-specific oligonucleotide. After uracil-DNA glycosylase treatment, a first 18-cycle PCR used universal primers M1SS and BC2_uni_R on all cDNA. The authors' pipeline ran thus. For normalization, 1 million high-quality reads were randomly selected from each sample, with every read carrying a distinct molecular identifier. Instead of being binned into consensus sequences, reads with shared molecular identifiers were discarded. CDR3 identification, clonotype clustering and error correction used MiTCR with a Q25 quality threshold and the strictest error-elimination algorithm. A nonparametric unseen species model with Euler transformation was used to estimate lower-bound total TCR beta diversity. Clones were called with MiXCR by TCRdb after fastp trimmed the public reads at Q25, and only in-frame beta chains were retained. A single entry per CDR3 protein holds the most common genes and DNA from its merged rows. The V and J calls come from TCRdb's annotation, not from the publication. The sample table lists about 1.6 million distinct CDR3 sequences, around 35% of them with a count of one. The ten largest make up about 10% of the sample.

The sequencing sample was made of blood. The sequence is built from TRBV5-5 and TRBJ1-5, and perhaps TRBD1 as D gene, on 6 matching bases. The sequence came from a woman aged 25 to 39 in good health. The CDR3 sequence is CASSLTGFVNQPQHF. The DNA sequence is TGTGCCAGCAGCCTTACAGGGTTTGTCAATCAGCCCCAGCATTTT. Extended through the reference TRBV5-5 and TRBJ1-5 proteins, this CDR3 yields the full variable domain: DAGVTQSPTHLIKTRGQQVTLRCSPISGHKSVSWYQQVLGQGPQFIFQYYEKEERGRGNFPDRFSARQFPNYSSELNVNALLLGDSALYLCASSLTGFVNQPQHFGDGTRLSIL.